Each of the 14 T cell receptor beta chains below was sequenced from the same sample in a study of T cell changes during pregnancy in multiple sclerosis. Measured with immunoSEQ multiplex PCR; TCRdb has only the in-frame clones, and not every one. The sample contains over 35,000 clones, approximately 92% of which appear only once. The sample comprised peripheral blood. These receptors were collected from a female donor with multiple sclerosis, enrolled in a pregnancy study.

This clone was observed a single time. This chain connects TRBV5-1 to TRBJ2-3; D unresolved. With 3 bases removed from V and 5 bases from J, the gap between germline ends came to 13 bases. The germline V gene has CDR1 SGHRS and CDR2 YFSETQ. This CDR3 region has 14 residues. The CDR3: CASSSPGAIDTQYF. The DNA of the CDR3 is TGCGCCAGCAGCTCCCCAGGAGCTATAGATACGCAGTATTTT.

This chain connects TRBV4-2 to TRBJ1-1; D is undetermined. The CDR3 spans 14 residues. Trimming shortened V by 7 bases and J by 1 base, and 13 bases separated the two germline ends. CDR1 LGHNA and CDR2 YNFKEQ come from the germline V gene. The CDR3 sequence is CASKIPDGNTEAFF. CDR3 DNA: TGTGCCAGCAAAATCCCGGACGGGAACACTGAAGCTTTCTTT.

This sequence joins TRBV5-1 and TRBJ2-3; 11 bases are a match to TRBD2. J gave up 4 bases and V 1 base, and 5 bases lay outside the gene matches. CDR3 length: 16 amino acids. Germline V CDR1 and CDR2: SGHRS, YFSETQ. CDR3 DNA: TGCGCCAGCAGCTTGATGCTAGCGGGAGGCGCAGATACGCAGTATTTT. Translation gives CASSLMLAGGADTQYF.

The rearrangement joins TRBV11-2 to TRBJ1-3; D call uncertain. This CDR3 has 14 amino acids. The ends were cut back, 5 bases at V and 4 bases at J, with 12 bases in the middle. The V gene's germline CDR1 is SGHAT and CDR2 FQNNGV. CDR3 amino acids: CASSPFDLGNTIYF. The CDR3 DNA is TGTGCCAGCAGCCCCTTCGATCTAGGAAACACCATATATTTT.

The chain carries TRBV28 and TRBJ2-1, with D possibly called TRBD1 or TRBD2 (5 bases each). The V end lost 6 bases, the J end lost 11 bases, and 20 bases lay between the germline ends. Germline V gene lookup returns CDR1 MDHEN and CDR2 SYDVKM. The CDR3 is made up of 14 amino acids. The CDR3 DNA reads as TGTGCCAGCAGACAGGACTCCCTCTTTAGTCAGCAGTTCTTC. Its protein is CASRQDSLFSQQFF. Complete variable domain (other parts from reference TRBV28 and TRBJ2-1): DVKVTQSSRYLVKRTGEKVFLECVQDMDHENMFWYRQDPGLGLRLIYFSYDVKMKEKGDIPEGYSVSREKKERFSLILESASTNQTSMYLCASRQDSLFSQQFFGPGTRLTVL.

This clone was recorded once. The gene calls are TRBV5-1 and TRBJ2-3, with D perhaps TRBD2 (6 bases). The germline V gene encodes CDR1 SGHRS and CDR2 YFSETQ. V was shortened by 1 base and J by 3 bases, with 12 bases between the two germline ends. This CDR3 has 15 amino acids. The CDR3 nucleotides read TGCGCCAGCAGCTTGACCGGGAGTAATACAGATACGCAGTATTTT. Translated: CASSLTGSNTDTQYF.

This clone was found once. J is TRBJ2-7 and V is TRBV5-6; no clear D gene. V was cut by 2 bases and J by 2 bases, with 11 bases left in between. The CDR3 sequence is 14 residues long. Per the germline V gene, CDR1 is SGHDT and CDR2 is YYEEEE. The CDR3 sequence is CASSFYGRTYEQYF. The CDR3 nucleotides read TGTGCCAGCAGCTTTTATGGAAGAACCTACGAGCAGTACTTC. Full variable domain (missing parts from reference TRBV5-6 and TRBJ2-7): DAGVTQSPTHLIKTRGQQVTLRCSPKSGHDTVSWYQQALGQGPQFIFQYYEEEERQRGNFPDRFSGHQFPNYSSELNVNALLLGDSALYLCASSFYGRTYEQYFGPGTRLTVT.

The CDR3 spells CASSWVGREQYF. CDR3 DNA: TGTGCCAGCAGCTGGGTTGGGCGGGAGCAGTACTTC. V and J are TRBV5-6 and TRBJ2-7; D remains unclear. The CDR3 spans 12 residues. Germline-derived CDR1 and CDR2 are SGHDT and YYEEEE. The germline V and J ends were trimmed by 3 bases and 7 bases, with 11 bases remaining between them.

This rearrangement joins TRBV7-2 to TRBJ2-1; a possible D gene is TRBD2 (5 bases). Germline-derived CDR1 and CDR2 are SGHTA and FQGNSA. The CDR3 loop spans 16 amino acids. V lost 0 bases to trimming and J lost 4 bases, with 13 bases between them. CDR3 in amino acids: CASSLASGRAYNEQFF. As DNA, the CDR3 is TGTGCCAGCAGCTTAGCCTCGGGGAGAGCATACAATGAGCAGTTCTTC.

The chain employs TRBV29-1 and TRBJ2-1; 10 bases are a match to TRBD2. The V gene end was trimmed by 8 bases and the J gene end by 4 bases; junction bases not matched to a gene: 8. CDR1 and CDR2 (germline): SQVTM, ANQGSEA. The CDR3 has 14 amino acids. The DNA for the CDR3 is TGCAGCTCGAGGAGAGCGGGAGGGTACAATGAGCAGTTCTTC. Protein product: CSSRRAGGYNEQFF.

The V call is TRBV7-3, the J call TRBJ2-3; TRBD2 agrees at 8 bases. Germline lookup yields CDR1 SGHTA and CDR2 FQGTGA. V shed 5 bases, J shed 0 bases, and the junction held 4 bases outside the gene matches. The CDR3 totals 15 residues. The CDR3 nucleotides are TGTGCCAGCAGCGCAGCTAGCGGGAGCACAGATACGCAGTATTTT. It is translated as CASSAASGSTDTQYF.

This sequence joins TRBV7-4 and TRBJ2-2; D remains ambiguous. There are 11 residues in the CDR3. Looked up from germline, CDR1 is SGHVT and CDR2 is SQSDAQ. Trimming pared 3 bases from V and 8 bases from J, leaving 4 bases between. CDR3 loop: CASSFWGELFF. CDR3 nucleotide sequence: TGTGCCAGCAGCTTTTGGGGGGAGCTGTTTTTT.

The V and J genes are TRBV7-9 and TRBJ1-2; tentatively, D is TRBD1 (6 bases). The germline gives CDR1 SEHNR, CDR2 FQNEAQ (reference sequence). This CDR3 is 14 amino acids long. V was clipped by 5 bases and J by 7 bases, with 17 bases between them. In nucleotides, the CDR3 is TGTGCCAGCAGCCTTACAGGGTATGGAGGTGGCTACACCTTC. This translates into CASSLTGYGGGYTF.

In this sample, this clone turned up once. This CDR3 is CSVEGLWGQETQYF. For the CDR3, the DNA is TGCAGCGTTGAAGGGCTTTGGGGACAAGAGACCCAGTACTTC. This sequence joins TRBV29-1 and TRBJ2-5; D gene uncertain. CDR1 is SQVTM, CDR2 ANQGSEA, per germline. The CDR3 spans 14 residues. V was shortened by 1 base and J by 2 bases, with 11 bases between the two germline ends.